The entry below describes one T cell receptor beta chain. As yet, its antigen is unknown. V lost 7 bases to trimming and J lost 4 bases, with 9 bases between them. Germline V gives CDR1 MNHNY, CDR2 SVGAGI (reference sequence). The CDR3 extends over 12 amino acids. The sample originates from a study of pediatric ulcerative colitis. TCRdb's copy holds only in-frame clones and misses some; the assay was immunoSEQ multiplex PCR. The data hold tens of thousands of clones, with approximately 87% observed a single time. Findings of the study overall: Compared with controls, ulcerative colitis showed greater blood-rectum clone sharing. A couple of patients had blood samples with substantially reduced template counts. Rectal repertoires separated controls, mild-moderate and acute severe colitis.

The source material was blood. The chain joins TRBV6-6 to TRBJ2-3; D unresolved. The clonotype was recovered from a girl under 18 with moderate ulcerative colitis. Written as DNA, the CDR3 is TGTGCCAGCACCTCGAGCCCAGATACGCAGTATTTT. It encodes CASTSSPDTQYF.